One sample yielded the 32 T cell receptor beta chains listed below, sequenced in a study of shared clonotypes between healthy human individuals (dated by TCRdb to the early 2020s). The library was generated by the immunoSEQ multiplex PCR assay. TCRdb took over this immuneACCESS table, retaining in-frame rearrangements with V and J assigned. Such tables are incomplete; in checked studies, under half of the missing clones stem from an unresolved V gene, and the remainder is unexplained. This sample comprises about 2.3 million clones, 92% of them detected only once. The ten largest clones take up roughly 0.34% of the sample. Source material: naive CD4+ T cells from PBMCs. What this sample's cell subset or site label stands for: CD45RA+ positively selected. These receptors were collected from a man between 18 and 35 years old in good health. Some clones in this sample may be carry-over from other donors' samples.

The V call is TRBV14, the J call TRBJ1-4; D call uncertain. The CDR3 spans 13 residues. V lost 0 bases and J 9 bases, leaving 8 bases between the germline ends. The germline V gene has CDR1 SGHDN and CDR2 FVKESK. CDR3 residues: CASSQEKGKKLFF. CDR3 bases: TGTGCCAGCAGCCAAGAAAAGGGAAAAAAACTGTTTTTT.

The chain employs TRBV18 and TRBJ2-1; no reliable D call. Per the germline V gene, CDR1 is KGHSH and CDR2 is LQKENI. The CDR3 loop spans 13 amino acids. The V gene lost 3 bases and the J gene lost 7 bases, with 10 bases spanning the gap. CDR3 sequence: CASSPGTANEQFF. CDR3 DNA sequence: TGTGCCAGCTCACCGGGCACTGCAAATGAGCAGTTCTTC.

This clone was detected once. For the CDR3, the DNA is TGTGCCAGCAGAGCGACAGGGAACACCGGGGAGCTGTTTTTT. Translating it yields CASRATGNTGELFF. The V call is TRBV6-5, the J call TRBJ2-2; D perhaps matches TRBD1 (6 bases). V was shortened by 6 bases and J by 1 base, with 9 bases between the two germline ends. CDR3 length equals 14 residues. The germline V gene encodes CDR1 MNHEY and CDR2 SVGAGI.

The J gene is TRBJ2-2, the V gene TRBV11-2; D gene uncertain. Germline V gives CDR1 SGHAT, CDR2 FQNNGV. The CDR3 is 16 residues long. The V end was cut by 5 bases, the J end by 0 bases, with 13 bases between. The CDR3 DNA follows: TGTGCCAGCAGCCCCCACAGATCCGCGAACACCGGGGAGCTGTTTTTT. It codes for CASSPHRSANTGELFF.

The CDR3: CASSIDPRGSNEKLFF. CDR3 coding DNA: TGTGCCAGTAGTATAGATCCGAGGGGAAGTAATGAAAAACTGTTTTTT. V usage is TRBV19 and J usage is TRBJ1-4; TRBD1 might be the D (5 bases). V lost 0 bases and J lost 4, with 12 bases in between. From germline, CDR1 is LNHDA and CDR2 SQIVND (reference sequence). The CDR3 has 16 residues.

On this clone: The sample carries other DNA sequences with the same CDR3. The J gene is TRBJ1-2, the V gene TRBV25-1; D might be TRBD1 (6 bases). Trimming pared 2 bases from V and 5 bases from J, leaving 6 bases between. The length of the CDR3 is 12 residues. CDR1 and CDR2 (germline): MGHDK, SYGVNS. This chain's CDR3 is CASSEQGYGYTF. The CDR3 coding sequence is TGTGCCAGCAGTGAACAGGGGTATGGCTACACCTTC.

The V call is TRBV6-1, the J call TRBJ2-1; 9 bases are a match to TRBD2. This CDR3 spans 12 amino acids. Germline assignment: CDR1 MNHNS and CDR2 SASEGT. V lost 6 bases to trimming and J lost 10 bases; unmatched junction nucleotides: 4. The CDR3 loop reads CASRNSGGEQFF. The CDR3 DNA reads as TGTGCCAGCAGAAATAGCGGGGGCGAGCAGTTCTTC.

The chain links TRBV18 to TRBJ1-2; D is unresolved. Looked up from germline, CDR1 is KGHSH and CDR2 is LQKENI. The CDR3 is made up of 15 amino acids. V was shortened by 3 bases and J by 3 bases, with 14 bases between the two germline ends. The CDR3 spells CASSPAPGSDYGYTF. The CDR3 DNA is TGTGCCAGCTCACCCGCCCCCGGCAGCGACTATGGCTACACCTTC.

The chain has TRBV14 and TRBJ2-7, with D perhaps TRBD1 (5 bases). Trimming took off 4 bases at V and 2 bases at J, with 6 bases between the two ends. In germline, CDR1 is SGHDN, CDR2 FVKESK. This CDR3 contains 12 residues. The CDR3 region is CASSRGPYEQYF. The CDR3 bases are TGTGCCAGCAGCCGGGGCCCCTACGAGCAGTACTTC.

The chain is built from TRBV19 and TRBJ2-1; perhaps D is TRBD1 or TRBD2 (6 bases each). Trimming left V 0 bases short and J 8 bases short, with 14 bases between. In germline, CDR1 is LNHDA, CDR2 SQIVND (reference sequence). The CDR3 totals 15 residues. The CDR3 region has the DNA TGTGCCAGTAGTATAGAAACGGGGGCGGGGTATGAGCAGTTCTTC. Protein: CASSIETGAGYEQFF.

This clone was recorded a few times. The chain recombines TRBV7-2 with TRBJ1-4, with TRBD1 matching 8 bases. The CDR3 length is 13 residues. Germline V CDR1 and CDR2: SGHTA, FQGNSA. The ends lost 9 bases at V and 3 bases at J; junction bases unmatched: 3. This CDR3 reads CASAQGANEKLFF. The CDR3 DNA follows: TGTGCCAGTGCACAGGGGGCTAATGAAAAACTGTTTTTT.

The V and J genes are TRBV5-1 and TRBJ2-3; D ambiguous. V dropped 4 bases and J dropped 4 bases, with 13 bases sitting between them. The germline CDR1 and CDR2 sequences are SGHRS and YFSETQ. The CDR3 length is 14 residues. CDR3 coding DNA: TGCGCCAGCAGCGAAGACCCGGCGGCAGATACGCAGTATTTT. Translating it yields CASSEDPAADTQYF.

This rearrangement joins TRBV30 to TRBJ1-1; D not resolved. The V gene's germline CDR1 is GTSNPN and CDR2 SVGIG (reference sequence). The CDR3 runs to 12 residues. Trimming shortened V by 0 bases and J by 7 bases, and 9 bases separated the two germline ends. In DNA, the CDR3 is TGTGCCTGGAGTGTTGGGCAGCTTGAAGCTTTCTTT. It specifies CAWSVGQLEAFF.

This clone was seen only once. The chain carries TRBV29-1 and TRBJ2-7, with a weak D call TRBD2 (5 bases). The ends were cut back, 5 bases at V and 6 bases at J, with 20 bases in the middle. This CDR3 contains 14 residues. The germline CDR1 and CDR2 sequences are SQVTM and ANQGSEA. CDR3 nucleotide sequence: TGCAGCGTTTTAGGATCGAGGGCGAGTGGCGAGCAGTACTTC. This encodes CSVLGSRASGEQYF.

The chain employs TRBV27 and TRBJ1-1; the D is unclear. Germline V gene sequence: CDR1 MNHEY, CDR2 SMNVEV (reference sequence). The CDR3 spans 13 residues. Trimming stripped 0 bases from V and 4 bases from J, with 6 bases between. CDR3 sequence reads: CASSLSSTTEAFF. The CDR3 bases are TGTGCCAGCAGTTTATCGTCTACCACTGAAGCTTTCTTT.

In regard to this clone: Other DNA sequences in this sample translate to the same CDR3. The chain joins TRBV5-1 to TRBJ2-7; D is ambiguous. CDR1 SGHRS and CDR2 YFSETQ come from the germline V gene. The CDR3 totals 14 residues. V was pared by 1 base and J by 1 base, with 9 bases between. The CDR3 loop is CASSLNGGSYEQYF. DNA of the CDR3: TGCGCCAGCAGCTTGAACGGCGGATCCTACGAGCAGTACTTC.

This chain connects TRBV11-2 to TRBJ2-7, with 8 bases lining up with TRBD2. Germline V gene data show CDR1 as SGHAT and CDR2 as FQNNGV. The trim removed 2 bases at V and 5 bases at J, leaving 8 bases unmatched. This CDR3 region has 15 residues. In nucleotides, the CDR3 is TGTGCCAGCAGCTTACGCGGTAGCGGGATGGACGAGCAGTACTTC. This encodes CASSLRGSGMDEQYF.

This chain connects TRBV7-3 to TRBJ2-1; TRBD2 aligns across 12 bases. V shed 1 base and J 5 bases; nucleotides not matched to a gene: 15. Germline V lookup: CDR1 SGHTA, CDR2 FQGTGA. The CDR3 totals 20 residues. This CDR3 reads CASSLRGLAGGSPTDNEQFF. The CDR3, as DNA: TGTGCCAGCAGCTTAAGGGGGCTAGCGGGAGGGTCCCCCACAGACAATGAGCAGTTCTTC.

This clone was counted a few times. V is TRBV11-1 and J is TRBJ2-2; no firm D call. The ends were cut back, 4 bases at V and 9 bases at J, with 12 bases in the middle. The germline CDR1 and CDR2 sequences are SGHAT and FQDESV (reference sequence). The CDR3 extends over 13 amino acids. The CDR3 DNA follows: TGTGCCAGCAGCTCGATTAGGGCCCGGGAGCTGTTTTTT. This gives the protein CASSSIRARELFF.

V gene TRBV5-4 combines with J gene TRBJ2-2; 9 bases align to TRBD2. Germline lookup yields CDR1 SGHNT and CDR2 YYREEE (reference sequence). V was pared by 9 bases and J by 9 bases, with 18 bases of the junction left unmatched. The CDR3 totals 16 residues. In DNA form, the CDR3 reads TGTGCCACTTCGTTACCGCGGGAGGGCCTCGTCCGGGAGCTGTTTTTT. This gives the protein CATSLPREGLVRELFF.

This clone has a single count. The CDR3 DNA sequence: TGCGCCAGCAGCGACGGACGGTGGCGGGAGACCGGGGAGCTGTTTTTT. Protein product: CASSDGRWRETGELFF. The chain combines TRBV5-1 with TRBJ2-2; 7 nucleotides match TRBD2. The CDR3 totals 16 residues. V lost 4 bases, J lost 5 bases, and 11 bases stayed unmatched. Germline V gene sequence: CDR1 SGHRS, CDR2 YFSETQ.

The chain uses TRBV28 and TRBJ2-5; 8 nucleotides align to TRBD2. The junction had 7 bases not matched to a gene; V was cut back by 5 bases and J by 2 bases. This CDR3 region has 15 residues. From germline, CDR1 is MDHEN and CDR2 SYDVKM. DNA for the CDR3: TGTGCCAGCAGTCTTCCGGGACTAGTTCAAGAGACCCAGTACTTC. Translating gives CASSLPGLVQETQYF.

The chain combines TRBV28 with TRBJ2-2; D not certain. The ends were cut back, 5 bases at V and 6 bases at J, with 4 bases in the middle. Germline CDR1 is MDHEN and CDR2 is SYDVKM. The CDR3 is 11 amino acids. CDR3 nucleotides: TGTGCCAGCAGTGAATCCGGGGAGCTGTTTTTT. It yields the protein CASSESGELFF.

A note on this clone: Other nucleotide sequences from this sample produce the same CDR3. The CDR3 loop is CASSPGQGETQYF. Written as DNA, the CDR3 is TGCGCCAGCAGCCCGGGACAGGGAGAGACCCAGTACTTC. The chain couples TRBV5-1 to TRBJ2-5; 9 nucleotides line up with TRBD1. In germline, CDR1 is SGHRS, CDR2 YFSETQ. With V trimmed by 4 bases and J by 4 bases, 2 bases remained unmatched. The CDR3 has 13 amino acids.

The chain joins TRBV11-3 to TRBJ2-1, with TRBD2 as a possible D gene (6 bases). Trimming stripped 2 bases from V and 7 bases from J, with 18 bases between. This CDR3 is built from 16 residues. Looked up from germline, CDR1 is SGHNT and CDR2 is YENEEA. CDR3 sequence: CASSLIARLVRNEQFF. As DNA, the CDR3 is TGTGCCAGCAGCTTAATAGCCCGACTAGTCCGGAATGAGCAGTTCTTC.

The V gene is TRBV5-1, the J gene TRBJ2-5; D uncertain. Germline-derived CDR1 and CDR2 are SGHRS and YFSETQ. The CDR3 is 13 amino acids. Trimming removed 0 bases at V and 3 bases at J, with 6 bases between. The chain's CDR3 is CASSLDWKETQYF. The CDR3 region has the DNA TGCGCCAGCAGCTTGGACTGGAAAGAGACCCAGTACTTC.

This clone was seen once. The chain combines TRBV5-1 with TRBJ2-1; 10 bases line up with TRBD2. This CDR3 contains 15 residues. V lost 3 bases and J lost 7; bases outside the gene matches: 7. CDR1 and CDR2 from the germline V gene are SGHRS and YFSETQ. The CDR3 protein is CASSWGLAWTNEQFF. CDR3 nucleotide sequence: TGCGCCAGCAGCTGGGGACTAGCGTGGACAAATGAGCAGTTCTTC.

V gene TRBV6-5 combines with J gene TRBJ2-7; D gene ambiguous. CDR3 size: 15 residues. Looked up from germline, CDR1 is MNHEY and CDR2 is SVGAGI. Trimming left V 0 bases short and J 0 bases short, with 9 bases between. The CDR3 DNA reads as TGTGCCAGCAGTTACTCGAGCAGTTACTCCTACGAGCAGTACTTC. Translation: CASSYSSSYSYEQYF.

This clone was found once. J is TRBJ2-1 and V is TRBV28, with TRBD2 matching over 11 bases. The V gene's germline CDR1 is MDHEN and CDR2 SYDVKM. J gave up 15 bases and V 5 bases, and 12 bases lay outside the gene matches. This CDR3 region has 14 residues. The CDR3 nucleotides read TGTGCCAGCAGTCTTACCTCTAGCGGGAGGCTTGGGTTCTTC. Translated: CASSLTSSGRLGFF.

This chain uses TRBV7-3 with TRBJ2-7; D may be TRBD2 (6 bases). Germline CDR1 SGHTA, CDR2 FQGTGA. V lost 1 base and J 6 bases, leaving 13 bases between the germline ends. CDR3 length: 14 amino acids. DNA for the CDR3: TGTGCCAGCAGCTTAAGGTCGTGGGACTCCGAGCAGTACTTC. Amino acid sequence: CASSLRSWDSEQYF.

The rearrangement joins TRBV30 to TRBJ1-3; D uncertain. The CDR3 is 13 residues long. V was cut by 6 bases and J by 0 bases, with 9 bases left in between. CDR1 is GTSNPN, CDR2 SVGIG, per germline (reference sequence). CDR3 sequence (DNA): TGTGCCTGTCCGACGGGCTCTGGAAACACCATATATTTT. Translated: CACPTGSGNTIYF.

The chain uses TRBV7-8 and TRBJ2-5; 11 nucleotides align to TRBD2. V lost 7 bases to trimming and J lost 4 bases; unmatched junction nucleotides: 5. CDR1 is SGHVS, CDR2 FQNEAQ, per germline. CDR3 length: 14 residues. CDR3 sequence: CASTPTSGVETQYF. As DNA, the CDR3 is TGTGCCAGCACCCCGACTAGCGGGGTAGAGACCCAGTACTTC.